These 17 T cell receptor beta chains share one sample of origin, sequenced in a study of cytomegalovirus exposure and HLA in healthy donors. 60 Vbeta and 13 Jbeta primers were used in PCR. The method was immunoSEQ multiplex PCR; TCRdb's version includes in-frame clones alone and lacks a portion of them. This sample has tens of thousands of clones, with 55% to 65% found just once. Source material: PBMCs. These receptors all come from a woman between 45 and 60 years old in good health and CMV-seronegative.

The chain employs TRBV4-3 and TRBJ2-7; D gene ambiguous. In germline, CDR1 is LGHNA, CDR2 YSLEER. CDR3 length: 13 residues. Trimming removed 3 bases from V and 5 bases from J, with 11 bases in between. The CDR3 reads CASSHDWSDEQYF. The CDR3 nucleotides read TGCGCCAGCAGCCATGACTGGAGCGACGAGCAGTACTTC.

The rearrangement links TRBV4-3 to TRBJ2-2; 15 nucleotides align to TRBD2. CDR3 length: 16 amino acids. CDR1 LGHNA and CDR2 YSLEER come from the germline V gene. The V and J ends lost 3 bases and 7 bases, in that order; junction bases with no gene match: 3. CDR3 residues: CASSHGLAGGHGELFF. CDR3 nucleotide sequence: TGCGCCAGCAGCCACGGACTAGCGGGAGGGCACGGGGAGCTGTTTTTT.

Here the CDR3 reads CASSDSGIGYGYTF. The CDR3 DNA follows: TGTGCCAGCAGCGATTCGGGGATCGGCTATGGCTACACCTTC. The chain carries TRBV2 and TRBJ1-2; D is unresolved. Between the trimmed V and J ends, which lost 6 bases and 4 bases, there was a span of 15 bases. The CDR3 contains 14 residues. CDR1 and CDR2 from the germline V gene are SNHLY and FYNNEI. Full variable domain (remainder filled in from reference TRBV2 and TRBJ1-2): EPEVTQTPSHQVTQMGQEVILRCVPISNHLYFYWYRQILGQKVEFLVSFYNNEISEKSEIFDDQFSVERPDGSNFTLKIRSTKLEDSAMYFCASSDSGIGYGYTFGSGTRLTVV.

This clone was detected only a few times. V is TRBV14 and J is TRBJ1-1; D remains unclear. CDR1 and CDR2 (germline): SGHDN, FVKESK. Trimming shortened V by 1 base and J by 10 bases, and 19 bases separated the two germline ends. There are 15 residues in the CDR3. The CDR3 nucleotides are TGTGCCAGCAGCCAAGTTATGGGAGGGAATGAGAGAGCTTTCTTT. It is translated as CASSQVMGGNERAFF.

J is TRBJ2-3 and V is TRBV7-2, with 8 bases that match TRBD2. V shed 5 bases, J shed 6 bases, and the junction held 7 bases outside the gene matches. Germline CDR1 reads SGHTA; CDR2 reads FQGNSA. There are 14 residues in the CDR3. This CDR3 reads CASSLQRETDTQYF. CDR3 coding DNA: TGTGCCAGCAGCCTACAGCGGGAGACCGATACGCAGTATTTT.

The rearrangement joins TRBV9 to TRBJ2-7, with 10 bases identical to TRBD1. Germline V gene sequence: CDR1 SGDLS, CDR2 YYNGEE. The V gene end was trimmed by 3 bases and the J gene end by 8 bases; junction bases not matched to a gene: 5. The CDR3 is 13 amino acids. The CDR3 is CASSAQGQGKQYF. The CDR3 DNA reads as TGTGCCAGCAGCGCCCAGGGACAGGGGAAGCAGTACTTC.

The V call is TRBV28, the J call TRBJ1-2; no clear D gene. Looked up from germline, CDR1 is MDHEN and CDR2 is SYDVKM. CDR3 length equals 13 residues. The V gene lost 4 bases and the J gene lost 4 bases, with 10 bases spanning the gap. CDR3 amino acids: CASSYGQVYGYTF. In nucleotides, the CDR3 is TGTGCCAGCAGTTATGGGCAGGTCTATGGCTACACCTTC.

The chain joins TRBV15 to TRBJ1-3, with TRBD1 identical over 8 bases. The germline gives CDR1 LNHNV, CDR2 YYDKDF (reference sequence). V was clipped by 5 bases and J by 4 bases; unmatched bases: 4. The CDR3 runs to 14 residues. In nucleotides, the CDR3 is TGTGCCACCAGCCCCTGGGACAGGGGAAACACCATATATTTT. It codes for CATSPWDRGNTIYF.

This clone was found a few times. The rearrangement links TRBV4-1 to TRBJ2-3, with 12 bases lining up with TRBD2. The CDR3 has 18 amino acids. Per the germline V gene, CDR1 is MGHRA and CDR2 is YSYEKL. The junction had 8 bases not matched to a gene; V was cut back by 0 bases and J by 4 bases. CDR3 loop: CASSQEGLAGGRSDTQYF. CDR3 in DNA: TGCGCCAGCAGCCAAGAGGGGCTAGCGGGAGGGCGATCAGATACGCAGTATTTT.

The V and J genes are TRBV27 and TRBJ1-5, with 7 bases that match TRBD1. This CDR3 comprises 14 residues. V shed 10 bases, J shed 7 bases, and the junction held 13 bases outside the gene matches. From germline, CDR1 is MNHEY and CDR2 SMNVEV (reference sequence). CDR3 in amino acids: CATGNRGRGQPQHF. The CDR3 DNA reads TGTGCCACCGGGAACAGGGGCCGGGGGCAGCCCCAGCATTTT.

In this sample, this clone turned up once. The V and J genes are TRBV9 and TRBJ1-2; D unresolved. V was shortened by 3 bases and J by 10 bases, with 13 bases between the two germline ends. This CDR3 region has 12 residues. CDR1 is SGDLS, CDR2 YYNGEE, per germline. CDR3 sequence (DNA): TGTGCCAGCAGCGGACGGGTGAGTCCCTACACCTTC. This encodes CASSGRVSPYTF.

The V gene is TRBV7-9, the J gene TRBJ2-7; D not resolved. The CDR3 extends over 15 amino acids. V was clipped by 3 bases and J by 2 bases, with 14 bases between them. Per the germline V gene, CDR1 is SEHNR and CDR2 is FQNEAQ (reference sequence). The CDR3 spells CASSFSMAGPYEQYF. DNA for the CDR3: TGTGCCAGCAGCTTTAGTATGGCAGGTCCCTACGAGCAGTACTTC. Complete variable domain (other parts from reference TRBV7-9 and TRBJ2-7): DTGVSQNPRHKITKRGQNVTFRCDPISEHNRLYWYRQTLGQGPEFLTYFQNEAQLEKSRLLSDRFSAERPKGSFSTLEIQRTEQGDSAMYLCASSFSMAGPYEQYFGPGTRLTVT.

This clone was counted a few times. The rearrangement joins TRBV7-2 to TRBJ1-2, with a possible D match to TRBD1 (6 bases). Germline loops: CDR1 SGHTA, CDR2 FQGNSA. This CDR3 comprises 15 residues. With 5 bases removed from V and 8 bases from J, the gap between germline ends came to 21 bases. The DNA for the CDR3 is TGTGCCAGCAGCGCCCAAAACAGGGCCGTCGGGGGCTACACCTTC. Protein: CASSAQNRAVGGYTF.

The chain combines TRBV5-1 with TRBJ2-7; TRBD1 matches at 7 bases. With 3 bases clipped from V and 3 bases from J, the junction kept 6 bases outside the gene matches. The CDR3 is made up of 14 amino acids. Germline values: CDR1 SGHRS, CDR2 YFSETQ. CDR3 loop: CASSWTGPVYEQYF. The CDR3 region has the DNA TGCGCCAGCAGCTGGACAGGACCTGTCTACGAGCAGTACTTC.

Notes on this clone: This sample includes further DNA sequences coding for the same CDR3. The chain combines TRBV7-3 with TRBJ2-2, with D possibly being TRBD1 (6 bases). The CDR3 has 14 amino acids. Germline-derived CDR1 and CDR2 are SGHTA and FQGTGA. Trimming shortened V by 1 base and J by 4 bases, and 7 bases separated the two germline ends. CDR3 protein: CASSLRGGTGELFF. Here the CDR3 DNA reads TGTGCCAGCAGCTTAAGAGGGGGCACCGGGGAGCTGTTTTTT.

Only a few counts were recorded for this clone. At one of its ends the junction is not consistent with the germline gene, which may arise from a read error. The V gene is TRBV4-1, the J gene TRBJ1-4; D not certain. Germline CDR1 MGHRA, CDR2 YSYEKL. This CDR3 region has 17 residues. The CDR3 loop is CDSSPLAFGVANEKLFF. The DNA of the CDR3 is TGCGACAGCAGCCCCCTCGCCTTCGGGGTGGCTAATGAAAAACTGTTTTTT.

This chain uses TRBV28 with TRBJ1-4, with 7 bases fitting TRBD1. CDR3 length: 14 residues. Germline CDR1 MDHEN, CDR2 SYDVKM. With 8 bases clipped from V and 2 bases from J, the junction kept 5 bases outside the gene matches. The CDR3, as DNA: TGTGCCAGCGCCGAACAGGGGACTAATGAAAAACTGTTTTTT. Its translation is CASAEQGTNEKLFF.